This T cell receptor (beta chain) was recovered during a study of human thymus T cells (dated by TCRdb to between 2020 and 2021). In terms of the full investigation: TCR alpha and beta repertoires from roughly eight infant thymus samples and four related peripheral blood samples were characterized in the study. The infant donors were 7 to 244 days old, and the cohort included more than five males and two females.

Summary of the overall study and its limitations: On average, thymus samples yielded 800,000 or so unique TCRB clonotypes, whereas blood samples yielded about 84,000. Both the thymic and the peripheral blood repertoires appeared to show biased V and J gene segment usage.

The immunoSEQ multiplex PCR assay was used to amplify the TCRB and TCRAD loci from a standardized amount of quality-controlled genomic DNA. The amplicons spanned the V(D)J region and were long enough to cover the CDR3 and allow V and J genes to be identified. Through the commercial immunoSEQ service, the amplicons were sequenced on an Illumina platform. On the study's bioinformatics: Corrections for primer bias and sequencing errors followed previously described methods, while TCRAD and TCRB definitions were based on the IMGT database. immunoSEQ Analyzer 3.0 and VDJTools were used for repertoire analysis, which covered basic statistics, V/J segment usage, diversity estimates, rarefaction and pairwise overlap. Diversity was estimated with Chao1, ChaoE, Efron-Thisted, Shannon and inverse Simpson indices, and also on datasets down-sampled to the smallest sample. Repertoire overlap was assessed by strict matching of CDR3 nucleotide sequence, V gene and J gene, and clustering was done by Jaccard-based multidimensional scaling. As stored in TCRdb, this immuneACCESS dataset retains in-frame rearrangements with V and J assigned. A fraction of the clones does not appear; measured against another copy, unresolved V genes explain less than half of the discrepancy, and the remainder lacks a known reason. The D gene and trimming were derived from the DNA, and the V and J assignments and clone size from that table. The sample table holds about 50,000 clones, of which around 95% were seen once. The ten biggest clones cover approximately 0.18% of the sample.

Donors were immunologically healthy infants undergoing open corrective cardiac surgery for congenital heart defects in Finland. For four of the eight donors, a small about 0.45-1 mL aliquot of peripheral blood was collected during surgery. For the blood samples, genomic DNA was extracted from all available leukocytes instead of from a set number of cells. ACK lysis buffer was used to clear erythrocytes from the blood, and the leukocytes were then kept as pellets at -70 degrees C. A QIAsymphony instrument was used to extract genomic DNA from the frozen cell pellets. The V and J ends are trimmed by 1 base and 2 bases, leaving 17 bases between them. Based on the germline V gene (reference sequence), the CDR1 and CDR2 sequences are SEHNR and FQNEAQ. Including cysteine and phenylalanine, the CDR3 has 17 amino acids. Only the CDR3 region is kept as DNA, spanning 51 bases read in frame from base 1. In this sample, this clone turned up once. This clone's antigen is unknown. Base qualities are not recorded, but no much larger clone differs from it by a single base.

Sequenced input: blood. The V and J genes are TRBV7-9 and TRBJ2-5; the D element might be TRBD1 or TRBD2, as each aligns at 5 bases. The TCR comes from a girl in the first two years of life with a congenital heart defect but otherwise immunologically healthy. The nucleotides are TGTGCCAGCAGCTTAGGTCTGAAGGGGACCCTACAAGAGACCCAGTACTTC. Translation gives CASSLGLKGTLQETQYF.